These 26 T cell receptor beta chains originate from one sample sequenced in a study of T cell changes during pregnancy in multiple sclerosis. The assay was immunoSEQ multiplex PCR, and TCRdb's table has in-frame clones only and misses some. This table has around 52,000 clones, about 90% appearing once. The material sequenced was CD4+ T cells from peripheral blood mononuclear cells, taken in the second trimester of pregnancy. The receptors were gathered from a female donor with multiple sclerosis, enrolled in a pregnancy study.

The chain is built from TRBV5-6 and TRBJ1-4, with a weak D call TRBD1 (5 bases). This CDR3 has 13 amino acids. Germline CDR1 is SGHDT and CDR2 is YYEEEE. Trimming took off 2 bases at V and 7 bases at J, with 9 bases between the two ends. This CDR3 is CASSFRQIEKLFF. CDR3 DNA sequence: TGTGCCAGCAGCTTCCGACAGATTGAAAAACTGTTTTTT.

CDR3 region: CASIFGLAGVDEQFF. The CDR3, as DNA: TGTGCCAGCATCTTCGGACTAGCGGGAGTTGATGAGCAGTTCTTC. The chain employs TRBV6-1 and TRBJ2-1; 13 nucleotides match TRBD2. Germline V gene sequence: CDR1 MNHNS, CDR2 SASEGT. V shed 7 bases, J shed 8 bases, and the junction held 8 bases outside the gene matches. The CDR3 loop spans 15 amino acids.

This clone has just a few counts. The rearrangement joins TRBV11-2 to TRBJ2-7; 7 positions agree with TRBD1. The CDR3 spans 14 residues. The J segment lost 2 bases and the V segment lost 4 bases, leaving 5 bases of the junction unmatched. Per germline, CDR1 SGHAT and CDR2 FQNNGV. The CDR3 sequence: CASSSTGTAYEQYF. CDR3 bases: TGTGCCAGCAGCTCCACCGGGACAGCCTACGAGCAGTACTTC.

The chain recombines TRBV7-9 with TRBJ2-3, with a weak D call TRBD1 (5 bases). This CDR3 is 15 amino acids long. Trimming left V 8 bases short and J 2 bases short, with 17 bases between. Germline V gene data show CDR1 as SEHNR and CDR2 as FQNEAQ (reference sequence). CDR3 in amino acids: CASRPTGIFTDTQYF. The DNA for the CDR3 is TGTGCCAGCCGACCTACAGGTATTTTCACAGATACGCAGTATTTT.

The gene calls are TRBV7-2 and TRBJ2-1; D unresolved. The germline V and J ends were trimmed by 0 bases and 4 bases, with 7 bases remaining between them. CDR1 and CDR2 from the germline V gene are SGHTA and FQGNSA. This CDR3 is 14 amino acids long. CDR3 loop: CASSLAPGYNEQFF. The CDR3 bases are TGTGCCAGCAGCTTAGCGCCAGGTTACAATGAGCAGTTCTTC.

This clone was seen a single time. The chain links TRBV5-1 to TRBJ2-1, with a tentative D call TRBD1 (6 bases). CDR3 length: 13 residues. Per germline, CDR1 SGHRS and CDR2 YFSETQ. Between the trimmed V and J ends, which lost 7 bases and 2 bases, there was a span of 10 bases. The CDR3, as DNA: TGCGCCAGCGGACAGACAGCCTACAATGAGCAGTTCTTC. It is translated as CASGQTAYNEQFF. Together with reference TRBV5-1 and TRBJ2-1, the CDR3 gives the full variable domain: KAGVTQTPRYLIKTRGQQVTLSCSPISGHRSVSWYQQTPGQGLQFLFEYFSETQRNKGNFPGRFSGRQFSNSRSEMNVSTLELGDSALYLCASGQTAYNEQFFGPGTRLTVL.

The chain's CDR3 is CASSYGGTQYF. DNA of the CDR3: TGTGCCAGCAGTTACGGCGGCACGCAGTATTTT. The chain uses TRBV6-5 and TRBJ2-3; D not certain. The V end was cut by 2 bases, the J end by 9 bases, with 6 bases between. Per germline, CDR1 MNHEY and CDR2 SVGAGI. The CDR3 length is 11 residues.

This chain uses TRBV29-1 with TRBJ2-3; no clear D gene. The germline V gene encodes CDR1 SQVTM and CDR2 ANQGSEA. CDR3 length equals 11 residues. V was pared by 8 bases and J by 2 bases, with 8 bases between. The CDR3 DNA reads as TGCAGCCCGGTAGTCACAGATACGCAGTATTTT. This gives the protein CSPVVTDTQYF.

The V gene is TRBV7-9, the J gene TRBJ2-7; a possible D gene is TRBD1 (5 bases). This CDR3 has 15 residues. V gave up 5 bases and J gave up 0 bases, with 14 bases separating them. CDR1 is SEHNR and CDR2 is FQNEAQ in the germline V gene (reference sequence). Here the CDR3 reads CASSPQATSSYEQYF. In nucleotides, the CDR3 is TGTGCCAGCAGCCCACAGGCTACCTCCTCCTACGAGCAGTACTTC.

The rearrangement links TRBV10-1 to TRBJ1-1, with TRBD1 as a possible D gene (5 bases). Trimming took off 2 bases at V and 8 bases at J, with 9 bases between the two ends. Germline-derived CDR1 and CDR2 are WNHNN and SYGVQD (reference sequence). CDR3 length: 12 residues. DNA of the CDR3: TGCGCCAGCAGTGAGGACTGGGGCGAAGCTTTCTTT. It translates to CASSEDWGEAFF.

V and J are TRBV11-2 and TRBJ2-2; weak D call: TRBD2 (5 bases). This CDR3 contains 14 residues. The germline CDR1 and CDR2 sequences are SGHAT and FQNNGV. The germline V and J ends were trimmed by 4 bases and 5 bases, with 11 bases remaining between them. For the CDR3, the DNA is TGTGCCAGCAGCTCTCTCGGGAATACCGGGGAGCTGTTTTTT. As protein: CASSSLGNTGELFF. The full variable domain, with the rest looked up from reference TRBV11-2 and TRBJ2-2, is EAGVAQSPRYKIIEKRQSVAFWCNPISGHATLYWYQQILGQGPKLLIQFQNNGVVDDSQLPKDRFSAERLKGVDSTLKIQPAKLEDSAVYLCASSSLGNTGELFFGEGSRLTVL.

This chain joins TRBV6-1 and TRBJ1-1; 7 bases agree with TRBD1. This CDR3 spans 13 amino acids. Germline loops: CDR1 MNHNS, CDR2 SASEGT. V trimming: 4 bases; J trimming: 10 bases; junction bases outside the gene matches: 9. This chain's CDR3 is CASSASLQGRAFF. CDR3 sequence (DNA): TGTGCCAGCAGTGCATCGTTACAGGGGCGAGCTTTCTTT.

V and J are TRBV28 and TRBJ2-7; the D is unclear. The CDR3 totals 12 residues. Trimming cost V 8 bases and J 2 bases, with 10 bases left between them. The germline V gene encodes CDR1 MDHEN and CDR2 SYDVKM. The CDR3 reads CASSESPYEQYF. As DNA, the CDR3 is TGTGCCAGCTCTGAGTCCCCCTACGAGCAGTACTTC. Based on the CDR3 plus reference TRBV28 and TRBJ2-7, the full variable domain is DVKVTQSSRYLVKRTGEKVFLECVQDMDHENMFWYRQDPGLGLRLIYFSYDVKMKEKGDIPEGYSVSREKKERFSLILESASTNQTSMYLCASSESPYEQYFGPGTRLTVT.

This rearrangement joins TRBV27 to TRBJ2-2; D remains unclear. The germline gives CDR1 MNHEY, CDR2 SMNVEV (reference sequence). The CDR3 sequence is 14 residues long. V was clipped by 1 base and J by 3 bases, with 6 bases between them. CDR3 coding DNA: TGTGCCAGCAGTTTATACGAGGACACCGGGGAGCTGTTTTTT. It encodes CASSLYEDTGELFF.

This clone was recorded only once. This chain uses TRBV5-6 with TRBJ2-3; TRBD2 matches 13 bases. Unmatched junction bases numbered 3, after V lost 5 bases and J lost 3 bases. Germline V gene sequence: CDR1 SGHDT, CDR2 YYEEEE. The CDR3 contains 15 residues. Here the CDR3 DNA reads TGTGCCAGCAGGGGGACTAGCGGGATTACAGATACGCAGTATTTT. It is translated as CASRGTSGITDTQYF.

The V gene is TRBV7-2, the J gene TRBJ2-7, with no clear D. Germline-derived CDR1 and CDR2 are SGHTA and FQGNSA. Trimming pared 1 base from V and 2 bases from J, leaving 9 bases between. CDR3 size: 14 residues. The DNA of the CDR3 is TGTGCCAGCAGCTTAGGCCCAGGTCCCTACGAGCAGTACTTC. This gives the protein CASSLGPGPYEQYF.

V is TRBV5-1 and J is TRBJ2-5, with 10 nucleotides matching TRBD2. Germline V gene lookup returns CDR1 SGHRS and CDR2 YFSETQ. The CDR3 loop spans 17 amino acids. The trim removed 3 bases at V and 1 base at J, leaving 9 bases unmatched. This chain's CDR3 is CASSSTASGSPQETQYF. The DNA for the CDR3 is TGCGCCAGCAGCTCCACCGCTAGCGGGAGCCCCCAAGAGACCCAGTACTTC.

This chain connects TRBV30 to TRBJ1-1; TRBD1 matches at 10 bases. Germline V gene data show CDR1 as GTSNPN and CDR2 as SVGIG (reference sequence). CDR3 length equals 15 residues. Trimming removed 5 bases from V and 5 bases from J; junction bases left unmatched: 11. CDR3 loop: CAWWGLGQGNTEAFF. The CDR3 DNA follows: TGTGCCTGGTGGGGTTTGGGACAGGGGAATACTGAAGCTTTCTTT.

CDR3 coding DNA: TGTGCCAGCAGTTTCAGGAGGGTGTACGAGCAGTACTTC. Translating it yields CASSFRRVYEQYF. The chain has TRBV28 and TRBJ2-7; possible D gene TRBD2, 6 bases. V lost 3 bases, J lost 4 bases, and 10 bases lay in between. Germline V gives CDR1 MDHEN, CDR2 SYDVKM. This CDR3 has 13 amino acids.

V gene TRBV5-1 combines with J gene TRBJ1-4, with D possibly being TRBD1 (5 bases). With 0 bases removed from V and 13 bases from J, the gap between germline ends came to 16 bases. Germline-derived CDR1 and CDR2 are SGHRS and YFSETQ. The CDR3 runs 14 residues. CDR3 DNA sequence: TGCGCCAGCAGCTTGGGGGGGGTACAGCGAGGACTGTTTTTT. Its protein is CASSLGGVQRGLFF.

The genes are TRBV18 and TRBJ2-7; no definite D call. Per the germline V gene, CDR1 is KGHSH and CDR2 is LQKENI. V was clipped by 3 bases and J by 6 bases, with 9 bases between them. The CDR3 runs to 12 residues. Here the CDR3 DNA reads TGTGCCAGCTCACCCCGTCCGTCCGAGCAGTACTTC. As protein: CASSPRPSEQYF.

The V gene is TRBV5-5, the J gene TRBJ2-7; a weak D match, TRBD1 (5 bases). From germline, CDR1 is SGHKS and CDR2 YYEKEE (reference sequence). This CDR3 is built from 14 residues. V lost 1 base to trimming and J lost 7 bases, with 15 bases between them. CDR3 nucleotide sequence: TGTGCCAGCAGCTTGTTAGCAGGGTCCGGAGAGCAGTACTTC. This translates into CASSLLAGSGEQYF.

The table lists this clone with a count of one. The chain links TRBV18 to TRBJ1-1, with TRBD1 matching 10 bases. The germline gives CDR1 KGHSH, CDR2 LQKENI. Germline trimming cut 0 bases from V and 6 bases from J; bases unmatched to any gene: 4. The length of the CDR3 is 15 residues. DNA of the CDR3: TGTGCCAGCTCACCACCGGGACAGGGGAATGCTGAAGCTTTCTTT. This codes for CASSPPGQGNAEAFF.

The chain joins TRBV6-5 to TRBJ2-1; TRBD1 aligns across 11 bases. The germline gives CDR1 MNHEY, CDR2 SVGAGI. This CDR3 comprises 15 residues. With V trimmed by 2 bases and J by 6 bases, 3 bases remained unmatched. CDR3 coding DNA: TGTGCCAGCAGTTACGGACAGGGGGCGATCAATGAGCAGTTCTTC. It translates to CASSYGQGAINEQFF.

The rearrangement links TRBV9 to TRBJ1-1, with 7 bases lining up with TRBD1. J lost 10 bases, V lost 4 bases, and 10 bases had no gene match. Germline V gene lookup returns CDR1 SGDLS and CDR2 YYNGEE. This CDR3 comprises 13 residues. The CDR3 sequence: CASSYGQAGGAFF. The CDR3 DNA is TGTGCCAGCAGCTACGGACAGGCCGGGGGAGCTTTCTTT.

The chain couples TRBV6-1 to TRBJ1-1; D might be TRBD1 (6 bases). Germline loops: CDR1 MNHNS, CDR2 SASEGT. The CDR3 loop spans 11 amino acids. Trimming pared 7 bases from V and 8 bases from J, leaving 11 bases between. This chain's CDR3 is CASKGQLEAFF. DNA for the CDR3: TGTGCCAGCAAAGGACAGCTGGAAGCTTTCTTT.